A single sample is the source of the 18 T cell receptor beta chains below, sequenced in a study of OX40 agonist ivuxolimab in advanced cancers. Produced via immunoSEQ multiplex PCR; TCRdb's table is partial and in-frame only. The profile shows 45,000 to 60,000 clones, around 90% of them singletons. The sample consisted of CD4+ or CD8+ T cells sorted from blood, taken in a trial of the OX40 agonist ivuxolimab. Source of these receptors: an adult with an advanced solid tumor such as melanoma, head and neck, liver or kidney cancer.

The chain is built from TRBV7-9 and TRBJ2-4; TRBD1 aligns across 10 bases. Trimming at V came to 1 base and at J to 7 bases, leaving 10 bases not matched to a gene. The CDR3 extends over 17 amino acids. CDR1 SEHNR and CDR2 FQNEAQ come from the germline V gene (reference sequence). In nucleotides, the CDR3 is TGTGCCAGCAGCTTAGGACAGGGGGCACTCTGGAAGAACATTCAGTACTTC. Translating gives CASSLGQGALWKNIQYF. The whole variable domain, filled in from reference TRBV7-9 and TRBJ2-4, reads DTGVSQNPRHKITKRGQNVTFRCDPISEHNRLYWYRQTLGQGPEFLTYFQNEAQLEKSRLLSDRFSAERPKGSFSTLEIQRTEQGDSAMYLCASSLGQGALWKNIQYFGAGTRLSVL.

This chain connects TRBV27 to TRBJ2-2; 8 bases map to TRBD2. The V and J ends lost 5 bases and 6 bases, in that order; junction bases with no gene match: 14. The CDR3 sequence is 17 residues long. Germline assignment: CDR1 MNHEY and CDR2 SMNVEV (reference sequence). The CDR3 DNA follows: TGTGCCAGCAGTAGACCGGGTTACGGGGGGGACGCCGGGGAGCTGTTTTTT. Encoded protein: CASSRPGYGGDAGELFF.

The rearrangement joins TRBV5-6 to TRBJ2-7; D call uncertain. V dropped 0 bases and J dropped 5 bases, with 9 bases sitting between them. From germline, CDR1 is SGHDT and CDR2 YYEEEE. The CDR3 loop spans 13 amino acids. For the CDR3, the DNA is TGTGCCAGCAGCTTGGAAGGAATCCACGAGCAGTACTTC. This gives the protein CASSLEGIHEQYF.

The CDR3 sequence: CASSGLAGEQYF. The CDR3 DNA is TGTGCCAGCAGTGGACTAGCTGGCGAGCAGTACTTC. The V gene is TRBV6-1, the J gene TRBJ2-7, with TRBD2 matching 7 bases. J gave up 6 bases and V 4 bases, and 3 bases lay outside the gene matches. This CDR3 contains 12 residues. Per germline, CDR1 MNHNS and CDR2 SASEGT.

The gene calls are TRBV7-8 and TRBJ2-7, with TRBD2 as a possible D gene (5 bases). The CDR3 length is 13 residues. Germline V gene sequence: CDR1 SGHVS, CDR2 FQNEAQ. V was pared by 4 bases and J by 7 bases, with 14 bases between. The CDR3 DNA follows: TGTGCCAGCAGCTCGCCCCTGACGGGGGAGCAGTACTTC. It specifies CASSSPLTGEQYF.

This chain joins TRBV13 and TRBJ2-7, with 8 positions matching TRBD2. V gave up 5 bases and J gave up 6 bases; unmatched junction bases: 9. The germline CDR1 and CDR2 sequences are PRHDT and FYEKMQ (reference sequence). The CDR3 is made up of 14 amino acids. Here the CDR3 DNA reads TGTGCCAGCAGCGTCGGGAGGGGGATTGTCGAGCAGTACTTC. Translation gives CASSVGRGIVEQYF.

V and J are TRBV7-9 and TRBJ2-7; no clear D. Germline V gives CDR1 SEHNR, CDR2 FQNEAQ (reference sequence). V lost 1 base, J lost 4 bases, and 5 bases lay in between. CDR3 length equals 12 residues. CDR3 coding DNA: TGTGCCAGCAGCTTAGACGTATACGAGCAGTACTTC. Its translation: CASSLDVYEQYF.

The V gene is TRBV7-2, the J gene TRBJ2-7; 7 nucleotides agree with TRBD2. Trimming at V came to 5 bases and at J to 5 bases, leaving 6 bases not matched to a gene. This CDR3 region has 13 residues. The germline V gene encodes CDR1 SGHTA and CDR2 FQGNSA. The CDR3 coding sequence is TGTGCCAGCAGCCCGGGCAGCGGGAACGAGCAGTACTTC. It yields the protein CASSPGSGNEQYF.

The genes are TRBV30 and TRBJ2-7, with D maybe TRBD1 (5 bases). Germline CDR1 GTSNPN, CDR2 SVGIG (reference sequence). Trimming left V 0 bases short and J 6 bases short, with 12 bases between. This CDR3 region has 13 residues. The CDR3 region has the DNA TGTGCCTGGAGTGTACTGGGGCAGGGCGAGCAGTACTTC. Its protein is CAWSVLGQGEQYF.

The chain links TRBV6-6 to TRBJ2-2, with TRBD2 matching over 11 bases. CDR3 length: 16 amino acids. Germline V CDR1 and CDR2: MNHNY, SVGAGI (reference sequence). Trimming removed 6 bases from V and 4 bases from J; junction bases left unmatched: 7. The CDR3 bases are TGTGCCAGCAGCACCGGGACTAGCGGCCCCACCGGGGAGCTGTTTTTT. It yields the protein CASSTGTSGPTGELFF.

The chain's CDR3 is CASMPGQGASGYTF. For the CDR3, the DNA is TGTGCCAGCATGCCGGGACAGGGGGCTTCTGGCTACACCTTC. The chain carries TRBV27 and TRBJ1-2; 12 nucleotides align to TRBD1. The CDR3 consists of 14 residues. Germline V gene sequence: CDR1 MNHEY, CDR2 SMNVEV (reference sequence). J gave up 7 bases and V 7 bases, and 7 bases lay outside the gene matches.

This chain links TRBV9 with TRBJ2-3, with D possibly being TRBD1 or TRBD2 (5 bases each). The CDR3 runs to 15 residues. The V end was cut by 0 bases, the J end by 3 bases, with 11 bases between. Germline CDR1 reads SGDLS; CDR2 reads YYNGEE. The CDR3 loop reads CASSVDGTPTDTQYF. The DNA for the CDR3 is TGTGCCAGCAGCGTAGACGGGACGCCTACAGATACGCAGTATTTT.

The genes are TRBV19 and TRBJ2-1; D possibly corresponds to TRBD1 (5 bases). Trimming removed 1 base from V and 1 base from J, with 11 bases in between. This CDR3 has 16 residues. Per the germline V gene, CDR1 is LNHDA and CDR2 is SQIVND (reference sequence). The CDR3, as DNA: TGTGCCAGTAGTATAGGACAGAAGAGTTCCTACAATGAGCAGTTCTTC. It yields the protein CASSIGQKSSYNEQFF.

J is TRBJ2-5 and V is TRBV28; the D call may be TRBD1 or TRBD2 (5 bases each). The V gene lost 4 bases and the J gene lost 5 bases, with 17 bases spanning the gap. This CDR3 has 15 amino acids. CDR1 MDHEN and CDR2 SYDVKM come from the germline V gene. CDR3 protein: CASSSTGAPWETQYF. DNA of the CDR3: TGTGCCAGCAGTTCCACCGGGGCCCCTTGGGAGACCCAGTACTTC.

The V gene is TRBV19, the J gene TRBJ1-1; a possible D gene is TRBD1 (6 bases). V lost 7 bases and J 0 bases, leaving 15 bases between the germline ends. The CDR3 consists of 15 residues. Germline CDR1 is LNHDA and CDR2 is SQIVND (reference sequence). The CDR3 loop is CASTIGQSMNTEAFF. The CDR3, as DNA: TGTGCCAGTACCATCGGACAGTCAATGAACACTGAAGCTTTCTTT.

The chain is built from TRBV5-1 and TRBJ1-2; no definite D call. Trimming cost V 0 bases and J 3 bases, with 9 bases left between them. Germline V gives CDR1 SGHRS, CDR2 YFSETQ. This CDR3 is 14 amino acids long. CDR3 protein: CASSLAVAYYGYTF. In DNA form, the CDR3 reads TGCGCCAGCAGCTTGGCGGTCGCGTACTATGGCTACACCTTC.

The chain carries TRBV7-9 and TRBJ1-1; no firm D call. V lost 0 bases, J lost 5 bases, and 4 bases lay in between. This CDR3 has 12 amino acids. Per germline, CDR1 SEHNR and CDR2 FQNEAQ (reference sequence). CDR3 sequence reads: CASSLAGTEAFF. The CDR3 DNA follows: TGTGCCAGCAGCTTAGCAGGAACTGAAGCTTTCTTT.

The rearrangement uses TRBV7-2 and TRBJ2-1; 9 bases align to TRBD1. V gave up 3 bases and J gave up 6 bases; unmatched junction bases: 9. The CDR3 is made up of 16 amino acids. The germline CDR1 and CDR2 sequences are SGHTA and FQGNSA. The CDR3 sequence: CASSFSGTGKFNEQFF. CDR3 DNA sequence: TGTGCCAGCAGCTTCTCTGGGACAGGGAAATTCAATGAGCAGTTCTTC.